Below are 30 T cell receptor beta chains sequenced from a single sample in a study of T cells in Graves' hyperthyroidism and ophthalmopathy. Amplified TCR beta CDR3 regions came from RNA transcripts. Primed by the HTBI set, a first-round RT-PCR was run on the TCR CDR3. Via MiXCR, TCRdb re-called the multiplex PCR reads, giving one row per CDR3 protein. The profile shows around 450,000 distinct CDR3 sequences, roughly 15% of them singletons. The sequencing sample was made of blood. The receptor source for this set is a woman under 30 with Graves' hyperthyroidism.

In this sample, this clonotype turned up many times. V gene TRBV6-1 combines with J gene TRBJ2-1, with D possibly being TRBD2 (7 bases). The CDR3 runs to 14 residues. Trimming cost V 5 bases and J 10 bases, with 18 bases left between them. The germline V gene encodes CDR1 MNHNS and CDR2 SASEGT. CDR3 region: CASSSHVQGGEQFF. The CDR3 nucleotides read TGTGCCAGCAGTAGCCACGTACAGGGAGGGGAGCAGTTCTTC.

This clonotype was observed many times. The genes are TRBV10-3 and TRBJ2-1, with TRBD2 identical over 9 bases. Trimming took 6 bases from V and 6 from J; bases not matched to a gene: 3. Per germline, CDR1 ENHRY and CDR2 SYGVKD. This CDR3 is 13 amino acids long. The CDR3: CAISKREANEQFF. The CDR3 nucleotides are TGTGCCATCAGCAAGCGGGAGGCCAATGAGCAGTTCTTC.

This sequence joins TRBV4-1 and TRBJ2-5; TRBD2 agrees at 9 bases. With V trimmed by 6 bases and J by 5 bases, 16 bases remained unmatched. The CDR3 has 17 amino acids. Germline CDR1 reads MGHRA; CDR2 reads YSYEKL. The CDR3 here is CASSTISGSRSAETQYF. CDR3 sequence (DNA): TGCGCCAGCAGTACAATTAGCGGGAGTAGGTCGGCCGAGACCCAGTACTTC.

This clonotype was seen many times. The V and J genes are TRBV20-1 and TRBJ1-1; D gene ambiguous. This CDR3 is built from 14 residues. In germline, CDR1 is DFQATT, CDR2 SNEGSKA (reference sequence). V was shortened by 3 bases and J by 1 base, with 12 bases between the two germline ends. CDR3 protein: CSASSPGPNTEAFF. The CDR3 nucleotides read TGCAGTGCTAGTTCCCCAGGCCCGAACACTGAAGCTTTCTTT.

This clonotype was seen many times. The J gene is TRBJ1-2, the V gene TRBV30; D gene unclear. The CDR3 consists of 13 residues. Trimming cost V 2 bases and J 8 bases, with 15 bases left between them. Germline CDR1 GTSNPN, CDR2 SVGIG (reference sequence). The CDR3 region has the DNA TGTGCCTGGAGTCCTAGCGCGGGGTACGGCTACACCTTC. Amino acid sequence: CAWSPSAGYGYTF.

At least ten counts were recorded for this clonotype. This chain's CDR3 is CASSPPPGVSTEAFF. Written as DNA, the CDR3 is TGTGCCAGCAGCCCGCCCCCCGGTGTGAGCACTGAAGCTTTCTTT. V usage is TRBV27 and J usage is TRBJ1-1; D remains ambiguous. The germline gives CDR1 MNHEY, CDR2 SMNVEV (reference sequence). Trimming cost V 6 bases and J 4 bases, with 18 bases left between them. The CDR3 is made up of 15 amino acids.

This clonotype was seen ten or more times. This chain uses TRBV3-1 with TRBJ1-2; 8 bases match TRBD1. Germline V gene data show CDR1 as LGHDT and CDR2 as YNNKEL (reference sequence). Losses at the gene ends were 3 bases for V and 0 bases for J; bases not matched to a gene: 3. The CDR3 length is 15 residues. The CDR3 loop is CASSQDRDSNYGYTF. CDR3 in DNA: TGTGCCAGCAGCCAGGACAGGGATTCTAACTATGGCTACACCTTC.

The sample holds many counts of this clonotype. The V call is TRBV11-2, the J call TRBJ2-5, with 8 bases fitting TRBD1. V dropped 5 bases and J dropped 3; count of bases not matched to a gene: 5. CDR1 is SGHAT, CDR2 FQNNGV, per germline. There are 14 residues in the CDR3. CDR3 DNA sequence: TGTGCCAGCAGCGAGGGACAGGTTAAAGAGACCCAGTACTTC. It codes for CASSEGQVKETQYF.

This clonotype was observed at least ten times. V is TRBV7-2 and J is TRBJ1-1; D not certain. Germline lookup yields CDR1 SGHTA and CDR2 FQGNSA. Trimming took 5 bases from V and 3 from J, leaving 16 bases between them. This CDR3 is 15 amino acids long. This CDR3 reads CASSPTKHRDTEAFF. The CDR3 nucleotides read TGTGCCAGCAGCCCGACGAAGCACCGGGACACTGAAGCTTTCTTT.

This clonotype occurred a few times. The chain has TRBV7-3 and TRBJ2-1; 11 nucleotides align to TRBD2. J gave up 10 bases and V 5 bases, and 10 bases lay outside the gene matches. This CDR3 contains 15 residues. The germline gives CDR1 SGHTA, CDR2 FQGTGA. CDR3 residues: CASSQRLAGIEEQFF. The DNA for the CDR3 is TGTGCCAGCAGCCAAAGACTAGCGGGGATAGAAGAGCAGTTCTTC.

This clonotype was seen ten or more times. V gene TRBV20-1 combines with J gene TRBJ1-5; TRBD1 might be the D (6 bases). This CDR3 has 16 residues. V was trimmed by 3 bases and J by 0 bases, leaving 15 bases between them. Germline lookup yields CDR1 DFQATT and CDR2 SNEGSKA (reference sequence). The CDR3 is CSASGERGNSNQPQHF. CDR3 nucleotides: TGCAGTGCTAGCGGGGAAAGGGGGAATAGCAATCAGCCCCAGCATTTT.

The chain links TRBV6-5 to TRBJ1-5, with D unresolved. V was clipped by 0 bases and J by 8 bases, with 8 bases between them. The CDR3 has 13 amino acids. Germline CDR1 and CDR2: MNHEY and SVGAGI. CDR3 region: CASSYSYSEPQHF. Written as DNA, the CDR3 is TGTGCCAGCAGTTACTCGTATTCTGAGCCCCAGCATTTT.

This clonotype appeared many times. This chain joins TRBV12-5 and TRBJ2-2; 10 bases match TRBD2. This CDR3 has 15 residues. Unmatched junction bases numbered 4, after V lost 7 bases and J lost 2 bases. Germline CDR1 LGHNT, CDR2 FRNRAP. The CDR3 coding sequence is TGTGCTAGTGCTCGGACTAGCGGCAACACCGGGGAGCTGTTTTTT. Its protein is CASARTSGNTGELFF.

This clonotype was recorded at least ten times. The gene calls are TRBV3-1 and TRBJ1-1, with D possibly being TRBD1 (5 bases). Trimming pared 1 base from V and 4 bases from J, leaving 10 bases between. Germline loops: CDR1 LGHDT, CDR2 YNNKEL (reference sequence). The length of the CDR3 is 14 residues. CDR3 sequence: CASSQGAGSTEAFF. For the CDR3, the DNA is TGTGCCAGCAGCCAAGGAGCAGGGTCCACTGAAGCTTTCTTT.

Ten or more counts support this clonotype. The V call is TRBV29-1, the J call TRBJ2-2; 9 nucleotides line up with TRBD2. The length of the CDR3 is 14 residues. Germline V CDR1 and CDR2: SQVTM, ANQGSEA. Unmatched junction bases numbered 3, after V lost 4 bases and J lost 3 bases. The chain's CDR3 is CSVGGRADTGELFF. The CDR3 DNA reads as TGCAGCGTTGGCGGGAGGGCCGACACCGGGGAGCTGTTTTTT.

V is TRBV12-3 or TRBV12-4 and J is TRBJ2-3, with a possible D match to TRBD2 (5 bases). The CDR3 is 15 residues long. V lost 3 bases, J lost 0 bases, and 10 bases lay in between. The CDR3 loop is CASSFEGSSTDTQYF. Here the CDR3 DNA reads TGTGCCAGCAGTTTTGAGGGTTCCAGCACAGATACGCAGTATTTT.

This clonotype appeared many times. The rearrangement joins TRBV7-2 to TRBJ2-7, with a weak D call TRBD2 (6 bases). V lost 2 bases, J lost 4 bases, and 9 bases lay in between. Looked up from germline, CDR1 is SGHTA and CDR2 is FQGNSA. The CDR3 is 13 residues long. The CDR3 sequence is CASSLQEGYEQYF. The DNA of the CDR3 is TGTGCCAGCAGCTTACAGGAGGGGTACGAGCAGTACTTC.

This clonotype occurred many times. The chain has TRBV12-3 or TRBV12-4 and TRBJ1-2, with a possible D match to TRBD1 (5 bases). CDR3 size: 14 residues. The V end lost 5 bases, the J end lost 4 bases, and 14 bases lay between the germline ends. Written as DNA, the CDR3 is TGTGCCAGCAGTCGGGACGGTCATATCTATGGCTACACCTTC. It yields the protein CASSRDGHIYGYTF.

This clonotype occurred many times. The chain joins TRBV28 to TRBJ2-1, with D possibly matching TRBD2 (6 bases). Per the germline V gene, CDR1 is MDHEN and CDR2 is SYDVKM. The CDR3 spans 15 residues. V was pared by 7 bases and J by 5 bases, with 18 bases between. The CDR3 sequence: CASKTGGVRDNEQFF. The CDR3 DNA follows: TGTGCCAGCAAAACCGGCGGGGTTCGGGACAATGAGCAGTTCTTC. The variable domain in full, completed from reference TRBV28 and TRBJ2-1, reads DVKVTQSSRYLVKRTGEKVFLECVQDMDHENMFWYRQDPGLGLRLIYFSYDVKMKEKGDIPEGYSVSREKKERFSLILESASTNQTSMYLCASKTGGVRDNEQFFGPGTRLTVL.

This clonotype was counted only a few times. V and J are TRBV4-1 and TRBJ1-1, with D tentatively TRBD1 (5 bases). Germline V gene data show CDR1 as MGHRA and CDR2 as YSYEKL. V dropped 0 bases and J dropped 4 bases, with 9 bases sitting between them. The CDR3 totals 14 residues. This chain's CDR3 is CASSQDSGGTEAFF. The CDR3 DNA is TGCGCCAGCAGCCAAGACTCTGGGGGCACTGAAGCTTTCTTT.

This clonotype was counted between two and nine times. This chain links TRBV20-1 with TRBJ1-3, with D hard to call. CDR1 and CDR2 (germline): DFQATT, SNEGSKA (reference sequence). V was pared by 3 bases and J by 2 bases, with 5 bases between. The CDR3 has 12 amino acids. CDR3 sequence: CSARITGNTIYF. The CDR3, as DNA: TGCAGTGCTAGGATTACTGGAAACACCATATATTTT.

This clonotype was seen ten or more times. The chain links TRBV28 to TRBJ2-1; 15 bases align to TRBD2. Germline V lookup: CDR1 MDHEN, CDR2 SYDVKM. This CDR3 has 17 amino acids. Trimming at V came to 5 bases and at J to 4 bases, leaving 6 bases not matched to a gene. CDR3 residues: CASSQGTSGRLYNEQFF. The CDR3 DNA reads TGTGCCAGCAGTCAGGGGACTAGCGGGAGGCTATACAATGAGCAGTTCTTC.

In its sample, this clonotype was seen many times. This chain links TRBV28 with TRBJ1-1, with D unresolved. Germline V gives CDR1 MDHEN, CDR2 SYDVKM. Trimming removed 3 bases from V and 4 bases from J, with 12 bases in between. This CDR3 contains 14 residues. The chain's CDR3 is CASSFGLRSTEAFF. CDR3 DNA sequence: TGTGCCAGCAGTTTTGGCCTAAGGAGCACTGAAGCTTTCTTT.

The V and J genes are TRBV7-3 and TRBJ1-3, with TRBD1 as a possible D gene (5 bases). V lost 5 bases and J 2 bases, leaving 16 bases between the germline ends. The CDR3 length is 16 residues. Germline loops: CDR1 SGHTA, CDR2 FQGTGA. CDR3 nucleotides: TGTGCCAGCAGCCCCCATCCGAGGGGTACTGGAAACACCATATATTTT. It encodes CASSPHPRGTGNTIYF.

The table lists this clonotype with many counts. The rearrangement links TRBV2 to TRBJ1-3, with 11 bases lining up with TRBD1. J lost 9 bases, V lost 6 bases, and 7 bases had no gene match. Looked up from germline, CDR1 is SNHLY and CDR2 is FYNNEI. This CDR3 is built from 14 residues. CDR3 nucleotides: TGTGCCAGCAGGGGGGACAGGGGGATCGGCACCATATATTTT. Translated, it gives CASRGDRGIGTIYF. Using reference TRBV2 and TRBJ1-3 for the parts outside the CDR3, the full variable domain is EPEVTQTPSHQVTQMGQEVILRCVPISNHLYFYWYRQILGQKVEFLVSFYNNEISEKSEIFDDQFSVERPDGSNFTLKIRSTKLEDSAMYFCASRGDRGIGTIYFGEGSWLTVV.

This chain links TRBV20-1 with TRBJ2-1; 8 bases are shared with TRBD1. The CDR3 contains 14 residues. Germline CDR1 DFQATT, CDR2 SNEGSKA (reference sequence). V shed 1 base, J shed 9 bases, and the junction held 8 bases outside the gene matches. The DNA of the CDR3 is TGCAGTGCTAGAGTCAGAAACAGGGGGAGTGAGCAGTTCTTC. This encodes CSARVRNRGSEQFF.

This clonotype was seen at least ten times. The chain links TRBV4-1 to TRBJ2-3, with unresolved D. Germline values: CDR1 MGHRA, CDR2 YSYEKL. The CDR3 sequence is 14 residues long. V was shortened by 7 bases and J by 0 bases, with 11 bases between the two germline ends. This chain's CDR3 is CASTRRGSTDTQYF. In DNA form, the CDR3 reads TGCGCCAGCACCAGGAGAGGCAGCACAGATACGCAGTATTTT.

This clonotype showed up many times. The chain carries TRBV30 and TRBJ1-4, with D tentatively TRBD1 (5 bases). With 1 base removed from V and 3 bases from J, the gap between germline ends came to 9 bases. Germline CDR1 is GTSNPN and CDR2 is SVGIG (reference sequence). This CDR3 region has 14 residues. The CDR3 is CAWSAGPANEKLFF. In nucleotides, the CDR3 is TGTGCCTGGAGTGCGGGGCCGGCTAATGAAAAACTGTTTTTT. Full variable domain (remainder filled in from reference TRBV30 and TRBJ1-4): SQTIHQWPATLVQPVGSPLSLECTVEGTSNPNLYWYRQAAGRGLQLLFYSVGIGQISSEVPQNLSASRPQDRQFILSSKKLLLSDSGFYLCAWSAGPANEKLFFGSGTQLSVL.

This clonotype was seen repeatedly, ten times or more. This sequence joins TRBV2 and TRBJ1-2; D not resolved. This CDR3 is 13 amino acids long. Trimming removed 1 base at V and 4 bases at J, with 7 bases between. Germline V gene data show CDR1 as SNHLY and CDR2 as FYNNEI. DNA for the CDR3: TGTGCCAGCAGTGAAGAGTGGAGCTATGGCTACACCTTC. This codes for CASSEEWSYGYTF.

The table lists this clonotype with many counts. CDR3 sequence reads: CASRRQGAPSSYNEQFF. Here the CDR3 DNA reads TGTGCCAGCAGGAGACAGGGGGCCCCTTCCTCCTACAATGAGCAGTTCTTC. The J gene is TRBJ2-1, the V gene TRBV12-3 or TRBV12-4, with 10 bases identical to TRBD1. J gave up 0 bases and V 6 bases, and 8 bases lay outside the gene matches. The length of the CDR3 is 17 residues.